Below are 15 T cell receptor beta chains sequenced from a single sample in a study of T cells after yellow fever vaccination. TCRdb analysed the 5' RACE reads with MiXCR anew, one entry per CDR3 protein. The sample shows about 69,000 distinct CDR3 sequences, roughly 6% of them seen only once. The sequences come from CD4+ T cells sorted from PBMCs, collected less than 16 days after the first yellow fever vaccination. The origin of the receptors is a man younger than 35 who received the YFV17D yellow fever vaccine.

At least ten counts were recorded for this clonotype. The chain employs TRBV7-2 and TRBJ2-7, with TRBD1 identical over 9 bases. The V segment lost 5 bases and the J segment 5 bases; nucleotides outside the gene matches: 4. CDR3 length: 13 residues. Germline CDR1 is SGHTA and CDR2 is FQGNSA. The CDR3 nucleotides are TGTGCCAGCAGCACCGACAGGGGGGACGAGCAGTACGTC. Its protein is CASSTDRGDEQYV.

This clonotype came up a few times. The chain joins TRBV13 to TRBJ2-1; D might be TRBD2 (5 bases). The V and J ends lost 5 bases and 9 bases respectively, with 23 bases between them. This CDR3 has 16 amino acids. CDR1 is PRHDT and CDR2 is FYEKMQ in the germline V gene (reference sequence). Written as DNA, the CDR3 is TGTGCCAGCAGCCCTTCTGTTCGGGGTACGTCCGGTGAGCAGTTCTTC. Translating it yields CASSPSVRGTSGEQFF.

The chain links TRBV12-3 or TRBV12-4 to TRBJ1-6; D is uncertain. V lost 2 bases and J 8 bases, leaving 10 bases between the germline ends. The CDR3 loop spans 14 amino acids. This CDR3 is CASSLWQIHSPLHF. CDR3 sequence (DNA): TGTGCCAGCAGTTTATGGCAAATCCATTCACCCCTCCACTTT.

Regarding this clonotype: A much more abundant neighbour one base away suggests this may be a read error. The rearrangement joins TRBV5-1 to TRBJ2-2, with TRBD1 as a possible D gene (7 bases). V was pared by 3 bases and J by 9 bases, with 12 bases between. The CDR3 consists of 13 residues. Germline values: CDR1 SGHRS, CDR2 YFSETQ. CDR3 sequence: CASSSAGQRELFF. CDR3 DNA sequence: TGCGCCAGCAGCTCGGCGGGACAGAGGGAGCTGTTTTTT.

This clonotype has at least ten counts. The V and J genes are TRBV2 and TRBJ2-7; D possibly corresponds to TRBD1 (6 bases). Germline CDR1 SNHLY, CDR2 FYNNEI. The ends were cut back, 5 bases at V and 7 bases at J, with 18 bases in the middle. This CDR3 region has 14 residues. This CDR3 reads CASSPQGQVLEQYF. The CDR3 region has the DNA TGTGCCAGCAGTCCCCAGGGACAAGTCTTGGAGCAGTACTTC.

This clonotype occurred many times. The chain joins TRBV12-3 or TRBV12-4 to TRBJ1-1; the D is unclear. Trimming took off 6 bases at V and 0 bases at J, with 2 bases between the two ends. The CDR3 has 11 amino acids. This CDR3 is CASRLNTEAFF. In DNA form, the CDR3 reads TGTGCCAGCAGGTTGAACACTGAAGCTTTCTTT.

The sample holds many counts of this clonotype. V and J are TRBV18 and TRBJ2-5; D uncertain. Trimming took off 2 bases at V and 2 bases at J, with 9 bases between the two ends. Germline values: CDR1 KGHSH, CDR2 LQKENI. The CDR3 has 14 residues. The CDR3 loop reads CASSPGNRQETQYF. The DNA of the CDR3 is TGTGCCAGCTCACCAGGGAATAGGCAAGAGACCCAGTACTTC.

Notes on this clonotype: One base away lies a much larger clone, so this may be a sequencing read error. The chain employs TRBV5-1 and TRBJ2-1; D gene uncertain. Per the germline V gene, CDR1 is SGHRS and CDR2 is YFSETQ. Trimming cost V 0 bases and J 7 bases, with 14 bases left between them. The CDR3 spans 15 residues. In nucleotides, the CDR3 is TGCGCCAGCAGCTTGGTGGAGAAGGCCCCAAATGAGCAGTTCTTC. Translation gives CASSLVEKAPNEQFF.

This clonotype has ten or more counts. The chain has TRBV20-1 and TRBJ1-5; 8 bases map to TRBD1. This CDR3 contains 14 residues. The V segment lost 0 bases and the J segment 6 bases; nucleotides outside the gene matches: 4. Germline CDR1 reads DFQATT; CDR2 reads SNEGSKA (reference sequence). The CDR3 region has the DNA TGCAGTGCTAGAGATCCCAGGGGGCTTCAGCCCCAGCATTTT. Translating gives CSARDPRGLQPQHF.

At least ten counts were recorded for this clonotype. This rearrangement joins TRBV12-3 or TRBV12-4 to TRBJ1-1; 10 bases map to TRBD1. After removal of 7 bases from V and 6 bases from J, the junction contained 14 bases not matched to a gene. The CDR3 is 16 amino acids. CDR3 loop: CASTLSWTGGAAEAFF. In DNA form, the CDR3 reads TGTGCCAGCACCCTTTCGTGGACAGGGGGAGCCGCTGAAGCTTTCTTT.

This clonotype was seen at least ten times. V is TRBV11-2 and J is TRBJ1-4; D might be TRBD1 (5 bases). The CDR3 length is 14 residues. V was shortened by 5 bases and J by 8 bases, with 15 bases between the two germline ends. The V gene's germline CDR1 is SGHAT and CDR2 FQNNGV. Written as DNA, the CDR3 is TGTGCCAGCAGCCTCGACAGCTTCTCCGAAAAACTGTTTTTT. Protein: CASSLDSFSEKLFF.

This chain links TRBV18 with TRBJ2-7; a weak D match, TRBD1 (5 bases). Trimming pared 0 bases from V and 9 bases from J, leaving 18 bases between. Germline assignment: CDR1 KGHSH and CDR2 LQKENI. The CDR3 consists of 15 residues. CDR3 bases: TGTGCCAGCTCACCACCGAGCCGGTCCGATGGGGCGCAGTACTTC. Translation gives CASSPPSRSDGAQYF.

This clonotype was detected many times. This chain uses TRBV7-2 with TRBJ1-1, with unresolved D. The germline V gene has CDR1 SGHTA and CDR2 FQGNSA. The CDR3 covers 15 residues. V was pared by 5 bases and J by 3 bases, with 16 bases between. In nucleotides, the CDR3 is TGTGCCAGCAGCCGAGATCGAGGGCTACACACTGAAGCTTTCTTT. It translates to CASSRDRGLHTEAFF.

This clonotype was seen at least ten times. The V gene is TRBV20-1, the J gene TRBJ2-7, with 8 bases aligning to TRBD2. The V gene end was trimmed by 6 bases and the J gene end by 1 base; junction bases not matched to a gene: 8. The CDR3 extends over 14 amino acids. Germline CDR1 DFQATT, CDR2 SNEGSKA (reference sequence). The CDR3: CSALPGGGSYEQYV. In DNA form, the CDR3 reads TGCAGTGCCCTTCCGGGGGGGGGGTCCTACGAGCAGTACGTC.

At least ten counts were recorded for this clonotype. The chain carries TRBV4-3 and TRBJ2-2; TRBD1 is a possible D gene (5 bases). The CDR3 is made up of 15 amino acids. Looked up from germline, CDR1 is LGHNA and CDR2 is YSLEER. The V gene lost 2 bases and the J gene lost 5 bases, with 12 bases spanning the gap. This CDR3 reads CASSQPTAGTGELFF. The CDR3 region has the DNA TGCGCCAGCAGCCAACCAACGGCAGGGACCGGGGAGCTGTTTTTT.